The source of this T cell receptor beta chain is a study of CD8+ T cells in alopecia areata. Across the study: Treatment comprised oral tofacitinib, 5 to 10 mg twice daily, in treated patients. Study observations and caveats: Because one nonresponder was included, the link of baseline CD8+ expansion to response is considered uncertain. Administration of tofacitinib significantly diminished scalp clonality and expanded CD8+ clones within the top 100.

V lost 0 bases and J lost 1, with 15 bases in between. This CDR3 has 17 amino acids. Germline V gives CDR1 MGHRA, CDR2 YSYEKL. RNA was extracted and reverse transcribed into cDNA as the sequencing template. Generated by immunoSEQ multiplex PCR, the TCRdb table keeps only in-frame clones and is missing some. The profile shows 100,000 to 140,000 clones, roughly 84% of them singletons. In regard to this clone: Its antigen is still unknown.

Treatment given: oral pan-JAK inhibitor, 5-10 mg twice daily. This chain joins TRBV4-1 and TRBJ2-5, with D possibly being TRBD1 (5 bases). The sequence derives from a human donor with alopecia areata. The sample in question was CD8+ T cells sorted from blood, obtained at week 24, from a patient treated with tofacitinib. Here the CDR3 reads CASSQDSVQGGQETQYF. Here the CDR3 DNA reads TGCGCCAGCAGCCAAGATTCTGTTCAGGGTGGCCAAGAGACCCAGTACTTC.